This is a list of T cell receptor beta chains from one sample in a study of shared clonotypes between healthy human individuals. Only in-frame clones appear in the TCRdb table, and some are missing; sequencing was by immunoSEQ multiplex PCR. Of about half a million clones listed, over 75% are singletons. Material for sequencing was PBMCs. These receptors were obtained from a woman between 40 and 55 years old in good health. Some clones in this sample may be carry-over from other donors' samples. Both conserved end residues are part of each CDR3. The D gene is left open where the match is weak. Size values are once, few and many counts, or a class for expanded clones, and some rows have none.

v_call	clone_size	j_call	d_call	cdr3_aa	cdr3_nt
TRBV6-4	.	TRBJ2-3	TRBD2	CASSDGREIATDTQYF	TGTGCCAGCAGTGACGGGCGGGAGATAGCGACAGATACGCAGTATTTT
TRBV5-6	.	TRBJ2-1	TRBD2	CASSLTSGSINEQFF	TGTGCCAGCAGTCTCACTAGCGGGAGTATCAATGAGCAGTTCTTC
TRBV7-9	few	TRBJ2-3	.	CASGGGDTQYF	TGTGCCAGCGGAGGGGGGGATACGCAGTATTTT
TRBV14	.	TRBJ1-5	.	CASSHLAGANNQPQHF	TGTGCCAGCAGCCATTTGGCGGGGGCCAACAATCAGCCCCAGCATTTT
TRBV19	.	TRBJ1-5	TRBD1	CASCGTVNQPQHF	TGTGCCAGTTGCGGGACAGTAAATCAGCCCCAGCATTTT
TRBV6-6	.	TRBJ2-1	TRBD1	CASREPGQASYNEQFF	TGTGCCAGCAGAGAGCCGGGACAGGCTTCCTACAATGAGCAGTTCTTC
TRBV19	.	TRBJ1-4	.	CASSRGPSGNEKLFF	TGTGCCAGTAGTAGGGGACCTTCCGGGAATGAAAAACTGTTTTTT
TRBV7-6	.	TRBJ2-7	.	CASSLDSSYEQYF	TGTGCCAGCAGCTTAGACAGTTCCTACGAGCAGTACTTC
TRBV5-4	once	TRBJ2-6	.	CASGASVRQSRANVLTF	TGTGCCAGCGGTGCCTCCGTAAGACAAAGTCGGGCCAACGTCCTGACTTTC
TRBV6-4	.	TRBJ1-1	.	CASSSLGGNTEAFF	TGTGCCAGCAGTTCTCTAGGAGGAAACACTGAAGCTTTCTTT
TRBV10-3	.	TRBJ2-3	TRBD1	CAINRDRGADTQYF	TGTGCCATCAACCGGGACAGGGGCGCAGATACGCAGTATTTT
TRBV15	few	TRBJ2-5	TRBD1	CATSRAGTGQETQYF	TGTGCCACCAGCAGAGCTGGGACAGGGCAAGAGACCCAGTACTTC
TRBV4-3	few	TRBJ1-3	.	CASSQDPDSGNTIYF	TGCGCCAGCAGCCAAGACCCAGACTCTGGAAACACCATATATTTT
TRBV5-6	.	TRBJ2-7	.	CASSLPGAPRYF	TGTGCCAGCAGCCTCCCAGGAGCGCCTAGGTACTTC
TRBV7-9	.	TRBJ1-2	.	CASSLERSRGYGYTF	TGTGCCAGCAGCTTGGAAAGGTCCAGGGGCTATGGCTACACCTTC